This T cell receptor beta chain is drawn from a study of T cell responses to AZD1222 COVID-19 vaccine listed by TCRdb under 2021. Context from the whole study: A total of 233 trial participants underwent TCR sequencing, of whom about 210 had received two doses of AZD1222 and some 25 had received two doses of the MenACWY control vaccine. Trial participants were enrolled into age subgroups of 18-55, 56-69 and 70-plus years, which contained around 150, 29 and 61 TCR-sequenced participants, respectively.

The CDR3 regions of human TCRbeta chains were analyzed by immunosequencing. Under the source paper's analysis protocol: TCRs in the repertoires were compared against a reference library of SARS-CoV-2-specific TCRs that had been generated with the MIRA antigen-specificity platform. Breadth was defined as the fraction of unique TCRs that were SARS-CoV-2-associated, and depth was defined as the fraction of total T cells that were SARS-CoV-2-associated. Each spike-specific TCR was assigned to its reactive spike region and to a CD4 or CD8 class using the MIRA data. Log10-transformed breadth and depth values were compared by one-way ANOVA with Sidak's multiple comparisons tests. The source is immuneACCESS, and TCRdb retained only in-frame sequences with V and J called. Part of the clones is not carried over; for the studies checked, unresolved V genes explain less than half of this, and the remainder is unexplained. The V and J calls and clone size come from that table; D and trimming were worked out from the DNA. In all, the sample holds 130,000 or so clones, and approximately 85% of those were seen once. 5% to 7% of the sample comes from the top ten.

What the authors observed across the whole study: Conclusions about previously exposed vaccinees were limited because only six AZD1222 recipients were SARS-CoV-2 seropositive at baseline. Participants were mostly white British, with more females than males. The authors suggested clonal diversity may have been underestimated. Reportedly, almost half of the unique spike-specific TCRs recognized epitopes lying outside the regions that are mutated in the B.1.351 and B.1.1.7 variants. The vaccine-associated CD4 TCRs covered the entire spike protein, and the dominant responses fell in regions 160-218 and 743-854. Because no samples from the day 14 peak response were available, repertoires could be characterized only after the peak T cell response. The 56-69-year group was small, and its depth increase did not reach significance, likely because of low power. A significant rise in spike-specific TCR breadth and depth was observed after two AZD1222 doses relative to day 0 and relative to MenACWY recipients.

The time point label for this specimen denotes: about 28 days (+/-7) after the second vaccine dose. AZD1222 recipients given second doses at about 4 weeks or at about 12 weeks were pooled, since spike-specific TCR depth and breadth were not found to differ between the two schedules. Samples from vaccinated people were obtained from the UK trials COV001 and COV002, which included a single-blind randomized controlled phase 2/3 trial of AZD1222 (ChAdOx1 nCoV-19) in healthy adults. Trial participant PBMC samples were collected at day 0 and day 28 after the second dose for TCRbeta chain sequencing. To note about this clone: What this receptor recognizes is not known. No base quality values were provided; no much bigger clone lies one nucleotide off.

As encoded in the germline V gene, CDR1 is SGHTA while CDR2 is FQGNSA. Cut back by 4 bases and 0 bases, the V and J ends lie 10 bases apart. From cysteine to phenylalanine, the CDR3 is 15 amino acids long. The retained sequence is limited to the CDR3, 45 bases, with the frame set at the first base. This receptor was obtained from an adult who received the AZD1222 COVID-19 vaccine. The rearrangement combines TRBV7-2 with TRBJ1-3; there is no confident call for the D gene. This specimen was peripheral blood, taken 28 days after the second AZD1222 dose. CDR3 reads: CASSSDTSSGNTIYF. The nucleotide sequence reads as follows: TGTGCCAGCAGCTCCGACACCAGCTCTGGAAACACCATATATTTT.